This TCR beta chain was sequenced for a study of response to subunit inactivated influenza vaccine (dated 2018 in TCRdb). Context from the whole study: The study used deep quantitative T cell receptor repertoire profiling to track responses to a trivalent subunit inactivated influenza vaccine.

Overall study results and their limits: The authors proposed that each seasonal influenza vaccination may bring in only a limited number of new T cells.

Sequences WSHSY (CDR1) and SAAADI (CDR2) are obtained from the germline V gene. The CDR3 spans 16 residues, from the cysteine through the phenylalanine. CDR3 DNA only is kept here, 48 bases in frame from base 1. V is shortened by 4 bases, J by 0 bases, and the region joining them spans 13 bases. As for this clonotype: Its target antigen remains unknown. No much larger clone is present one base from it, and per-base qualities are unavailable.

Library construction relied on RT-PCR. Instrument used: Illumina HiSeq 2500. The public reads were run again by TCRdb, first through fastp at Q25 and then through MiXCR, and only productive beta chains were kept. Each CDR3 protein appears once, grouped with its most common genes and DNA. The sample table contains a few hundred thousand distinct CDR3 sequences; only one count was recorded for 11% of them. Roughly 11% of the sample lies in the top ten. The sample also formed part of further work on T cells expressing NK-cell markers. The other study reports the following: 5'RACE template switching, by which a universal primer site and unique molecular identifiers were added, was used to make TCR beta cDNA libraries. Eight or nine donors provided sorted CD3+CD56+NKG2C+, CD3+CD56+NKG2C- and CD3+CD56-NKG2C+ T-cell subsets, whose TCR beta-chain repertoires were profiled. Among the eight sequenced donors, only one was HCMV-seronegative, while the other seven were HCMV-seropositive. To restrict sorting to alphabetaTCR-expressing T cells, an anti-gammadeltaTCR antibody was added in several experiments. In roughly six donors, the dominant CD3+CD56+NKG2C+ clonotypes were among the top 10 CD8+ clonotypes and accounted for roughly 1.0-8% of CD8+ T cells. Those dominant clonotypes were again the most abundant among CD3+CD56-NKG2C+ cells in a handful of donors, at about 25-65%. It remained unclear whether the expanded NKG2C-expressing T cell clones were specific for HCMV antigens. The eight sequenced donors were randomly selected healthy volunteers, three men and five women. HCMV serostatus was determined by detecting HCMV-specific IgG in serum with a commercial ELISA kit. Ficoll density gradient centrifugation was used to isolate peripheral blood mononuclear cells from blood. For a handful of donors, bulk peripheral blood T-cell repertoires were also sequenced from unsorted PBMC. cDNA synthesis was primed from the TCR beta constant segment, followed by two successive PCR amplification steps. Sequencing of the libraries produced 2 x 150 bp reads on Illumina HiSeq 2000/2500, MiSeq or NextSeq. MIGEC was used to demultiplex reads and group reads by UMI, and MiTCR was used to assemble and quantify clonotypes. Only TCR cDNA sequences supported by at least two reads were kept to exclude erroneous sequences. The tcR package was used for downstream repertoire analysis, and clonotypes were matched between fractions using CDR3 nucleotide sequence together with V segment. VDJmatch was used to annotate antigen specificity against VDJdb, with one amino acid substitution allowed in CDR3.

This chain joins TRBV10-2 to TRBJ1-5; TRBD1 is possibly the D segment (5 matching bases). The sequencing here drew on PBMCs from blood, taken on the day of vaccination. This sequence originates from a man aged 45-65 years who received an inactivated influenza vaccine. Donor details come from another sample of the same person, matched by shared clones. The sequenced DNA is TGCGCCAGCAGTGGGGTCCCCGGGGGTAGCAATCAGCCCCAGCATTTT. The translation is CASSGVPGGSNQPQHF.